The following is a TCR beta chain sequence with its context. The ends were cut back, 4 bases at V and 4 bases at J, with 8 bases in the middle. Per the germline V gene, CDR1 is SNHLY and CDR2 is FYNNEI. CDR3 size: 12 residues. Profiled with immunoSEQ multiplex PCR; TCRdb holds only in-frame clones, not every one. Here the sample spans over 300,000 clones, around 90% being singletons. The data stem from a study of shared clonotypes between healthy human individuals. Source material: memory CD8+ T cells sorted from blood. Subset noted: CD45RO+ cells pooled with CCR7-negative TemRA cells. The chain links TRBV2 to TRBJ2-7; perhaps TRBD2 as D (6 bases). The sequence was obtained from a man aged 18 to 35 in good health. The CDR3 loop reads CASSVEGYEQYF. The CDR3 region has the DNA TGTGCCAGCAGTGTGGAGGGATACGAGCAGTACTTC.